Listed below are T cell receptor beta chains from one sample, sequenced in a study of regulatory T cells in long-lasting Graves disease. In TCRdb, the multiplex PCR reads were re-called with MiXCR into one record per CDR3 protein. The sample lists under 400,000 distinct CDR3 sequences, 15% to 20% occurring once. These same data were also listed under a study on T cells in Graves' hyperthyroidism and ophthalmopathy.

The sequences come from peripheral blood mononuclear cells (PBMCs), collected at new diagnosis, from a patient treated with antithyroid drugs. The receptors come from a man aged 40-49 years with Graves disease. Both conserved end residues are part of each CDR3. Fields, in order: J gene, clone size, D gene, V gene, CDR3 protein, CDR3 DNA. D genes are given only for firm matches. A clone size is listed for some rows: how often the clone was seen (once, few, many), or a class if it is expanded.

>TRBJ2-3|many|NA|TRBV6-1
CASLKVETISTDTQYF
TGTGCCAGCTTGAAGGTTGAGACTATAAGCACAGATACGCAGTATTTT
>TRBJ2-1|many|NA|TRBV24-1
CATSDGGRDEQFF
TGTGCCACCAGTGACGGGGGACGGGATGAGCAGTTCTTC
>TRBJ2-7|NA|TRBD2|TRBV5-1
CASSFRGVSSYEQYF
TGCGCCAGCAGCTTCCGGGGGGTATCATCCTACGAGCAGTACTTC
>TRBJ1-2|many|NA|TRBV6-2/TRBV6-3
CASSYGQALLGYTF
TGTGCCAGCAGTTACGGCCAGGCCTTGTTGGGCTACACCTTC
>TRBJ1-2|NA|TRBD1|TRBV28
CASTDRGSYGYTF
TGTGCCAGCACTGACAGGGGCTCCTATGGCTACACCTTC
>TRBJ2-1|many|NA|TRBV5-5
CASSLYGRNEQFF
TGTGCCAGCAGCTTATACGGGCGGAATGAGCAGTTCTTC
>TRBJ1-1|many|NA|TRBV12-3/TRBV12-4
CASRKTFTTGGNTEAFF
TGTGCCAGCAGGAAGACCTTTACGACAGGAGGGAACACTGAAGCTTTCTTT
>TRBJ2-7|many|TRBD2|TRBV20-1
CSAGGGGSYEQYF
TGCAGTGCTGGTGGGGGGGGTTCCTACGAGCAGTACTTC
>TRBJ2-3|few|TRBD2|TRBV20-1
CSARDEGLAGNTDTQYF
TGCAGTGCTAGAGATGAGGGACTAGCGGGGAACACAGATACGCAGTATTTT
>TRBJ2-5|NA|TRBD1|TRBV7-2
CASSLQGVAETQYF
TGTGCCAGCAGCTTGCAGGGGGTCGCGGAGACCCAGTACTTC
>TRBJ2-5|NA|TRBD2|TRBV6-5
CASSSQAGVQETQYF
TGTGCCAGCAGTTCCCAGGCGGGGGTTCAGGAGACCCAGTACTTC
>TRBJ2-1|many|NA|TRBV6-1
CASSPQGLEQFF
TGTGCCAGCAGTCCACAGGGTTTAGAGCAGTTCTTC
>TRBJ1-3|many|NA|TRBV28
CASSLENLDRYSGNTIYF
TGTGCCAGCAGTTTGGAAAACTTAGACAGGTACTCTGGAAACACCATATATTTT
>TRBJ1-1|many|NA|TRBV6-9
CASSYTDRRDTEAFF
TGTGCCAGCAGTTACACAGACAGGCGGGACACTGAAGCTTTCTTT
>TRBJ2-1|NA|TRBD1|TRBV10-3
CAISELQGALSEQFF
TGTGCCATCAGTGAGTTACAGGGGGCGCTTTCTGAGCAGTTCTTC
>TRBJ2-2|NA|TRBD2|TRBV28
CASSQTKRLAGVGGELFF
TGTGCCAGCAGCCAAACTAAGAGGCTAGCGGGGGTCGGCGGGGAGCTGTTTTTT
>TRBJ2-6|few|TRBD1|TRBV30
CAWSLTGPISGANVLTF
TGTGCCTGGAGTCTGACAGGGCCCATCTCTGGGGCCAACGTCCTGACTTTC
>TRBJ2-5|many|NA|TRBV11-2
CASGGGTQYF
TGTGCCAGCGGGGGTGGGACCCAGTACTTC
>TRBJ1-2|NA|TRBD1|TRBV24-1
CATSDPGQGAGGYTF
TGTGCCACCAGTGACCCGGGACAGGGGGCGGGTGGCTACACCTTC
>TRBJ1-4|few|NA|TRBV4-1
CASSLGAPNEKLFF
TGCGCCAGCAGCCTGGGGGCCCCTAATGAAAAACTGTTTTTT
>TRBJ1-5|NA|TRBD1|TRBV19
CASSTTGTANQPQHF
TGTGCCAGTAGTACAACGGGGACAGCGAATCAGCCCCAGCATTTT
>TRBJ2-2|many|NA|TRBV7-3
CASSSDANTGELFF
TGTGCCAGCAGCTCGGACGCGAACACCGGGGAGCTGTTTTTT
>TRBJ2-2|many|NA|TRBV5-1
CASSLFLNRENTGELFF
TGCGCCAGCAGCTTGTTCCTGAACCGCGAGAACACCGGGGAGCTGTTTTTT
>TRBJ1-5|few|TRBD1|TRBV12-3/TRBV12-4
CASSLATGGWNQPQHF
TGTGCCAGCAGTTTAGCTACAGGGGGCTGGAATCAGCCCCAGCATTTT
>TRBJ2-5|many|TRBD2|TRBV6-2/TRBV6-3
CASRLAGGLYETQYF
TGTGCCAGCAGACTAGCGGGGGGGCTTTACGAGACCCAGTACTTC
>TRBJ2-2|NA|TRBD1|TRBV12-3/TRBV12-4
CASRGRDRYTGELFF
TGTGCCAGCAGAGGCCGGGACAGATACACCGGGGAGCTGTTTTTT
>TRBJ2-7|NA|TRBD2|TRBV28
CASSLRGAHEQYF
TGTGCCAGCAGTTTGCGGGGGGCCCACGAGCAGTACTTC
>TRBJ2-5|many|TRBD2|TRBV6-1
CASTPAGGPEETQYF
TGTGCCAGCACCCCAGCGGGGGGGCCAGAAGAGACCCAGTACTTC
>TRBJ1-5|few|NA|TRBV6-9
CASSYIGPNQPQHF
TGTGCCAGCAGTTACATTGGGCCCAATCAGCCCCAGCATTTT
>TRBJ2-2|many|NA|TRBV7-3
CASSPPGPRGGELFF
TGTGCCAGCAGCCCACCGGGACCAAGGGGCGGGGAGCTGTTTTTT
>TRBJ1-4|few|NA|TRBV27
CASSLRGDTEKLFF
TGTGCCAGTTCGTTAAGGGGGGACACTGAAAAACTGTTTTTT
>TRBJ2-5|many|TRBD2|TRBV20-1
CSAPKRGAETQYF
TGCAGTGCCCCTAAGCGGGGGGCAGAGACCCAGTACTTC
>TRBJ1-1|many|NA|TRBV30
CAWSGDLTEAFF
TGTGCCTGGAGTGGCGATCTCACTGAAGCTTTCTTT
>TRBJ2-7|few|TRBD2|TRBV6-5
CASSYSVGRGGYEQYF
TGTGCCAGCAGTTATTCGGTCGGTAGGGGAGGGTACGAGCAGTACTTC
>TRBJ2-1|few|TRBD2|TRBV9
CASSARLATNEQFF
TGTGCCAGCAGCGCGCGACTAGCCACCAATGAGCAGTTCTTC
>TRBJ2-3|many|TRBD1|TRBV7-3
CASSEMTGGGTDTQYF
TGTGCCAGCAGCGAGATGACAGGGGGTGGCACAGATACGCAGTATTTT
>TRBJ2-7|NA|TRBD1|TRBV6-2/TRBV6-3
CASTLDRGRTYEQYF
TGTGCCAGCACCTTGGACAGGGGGCGCACCTACGAGCAGTACTTC
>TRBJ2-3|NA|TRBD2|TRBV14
CASSHPGTSSRDTQYF
TGTGCCAGCAGCCACCCCGGGACTAGTTCTAGGGATACGCAGTATTTT
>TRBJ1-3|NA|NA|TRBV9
CASSVQDSGNTIYF
TGTGCCAGCAGCGTGCAAGACTCTGGAAACACCATATATTTT
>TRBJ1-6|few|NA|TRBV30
CAWMSSYNSPLHF
TGTGCCTGGATGAGCTCCTATAATTCACCCCTCCACTTT
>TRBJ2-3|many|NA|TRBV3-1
CASSQEGSTDTQYF
TGTGCCAGCAGCCAAGAAGGGAGCACAGATACGCAGTATTTT